The text below deals with one T cell receptor (beta chain). The target antigen is unknown. The length of the CDR3 is 16 residues. Germline V gene sequence: CDR1 MNHNS, CDR2 SASEGT. Losses at the gene ends were 4 bases for V and 4 bases for J; bases not matched to a gene: 8. The sample originates from a study of cytomegalovirus exposure and HLA in healthy donors. Points from the study as a whole: It was likely that a cluster of highly shared sequence variants was a sequencing artifact.

It was with 60 Vbeta and 13 Jbeta primers that the PCR ran. The assay was immunoSEQ multiplex PCR, and TCRdb's table has in-frame clones only and misses some. The sample yields over 95,000 clones, just under 75% seen once. This sequence originates from a human donor in good health. J is TRBJ2-1 and V is TRBV6-1, with 9 bases fitting TRBD2. Sequencing used PBMCs. The CDR3 here is CASSAVAGASYNEQFF. CDR3 DNA sequence: TGTGCCAGCAGTGCAGTAGCGGGAGCGAGTTACAATGAGCAGTTCTTC.